This TCR beta chain was found in a study of blood T cell repertoires in COVID-19. Study-wide background: The analysed material was cDNA or gDNA that came from T cells, B-cell-depleted T cells, or PBMCs.

Libraries were prepared by immunoSEQ multiplex PCR; TCRdb keeps only in-frame clonotypes and omits some of them. Altogether 200,000 or so clones are present, around nine tenths being singletons, with the ten largest covering 18%. V was shortened by 7 bases and J by 2 bases, with 13 bases between the two germline ends. Per the germline V gene, CDR1 is MDHEN and CDR2 is SYDVKM. The CDR3 has 14 residues. The chain is built from TRBV28 and TRBJ2-3; D gene uncertain. The sequence was collected from a man aged 50-60 years with COVID-19, enrolled during active disease. The sample taken for sequencing was peripheral blood. The CDR3 is CASTDLSYTDTQYF. CDR3 DNA sequence: TGTGCCAGCACCGACTTGAGCTACACAGATACGCAGTATTTT. The full variable domain, with the rest looked up from reference TRBV28 and TRBJ2-3, is DVKVTQSSRYLVKRTGEKVFLECVQDMDHENMFWYRQDPGLGLRLIYFSYDVKMKEKGDIPEGYSVSREKKERFSLILESASTNQTSMYLCASTDLSYTDTQYFGPGTRLTVL.